The sequence of this T cell receptor beta chain was determined in a study of vaccination effects on CD4 cells after COVID-19. Findings of the study overall: Common cold coronaviruses were cross-recognized by only 1 of 255 vaccine-induced clones in healthy vaccinees.

Clones were read by immunoSEQ multiplex PCR, and TCRdb kept only the in-frame ones, dropping some. The data show roughly 24,000 clones, under 85% seen once. Under the ViraFEST assay, PBMC were stimulated with viral peptide pools so that antigen-specific CD4+ T cells expanded. Sequencing was performed afterwards. With more than 9 days of culture completed, CD4+ T cells were isolated. Two-dose BNT162b2 or mRNA-1273 vaccination was given to participants. Concerning this clone: Its antigen is unidentified.

This clonotype originated in a human donor who received a COVID-19 vaccine. Sequencing was performed on CD4+ T cells from PBMCs cultured with HCoV-NL63 spike peptides, taken after COVID-19 vaccination.

The CDR3 is CASSFGDYLYLGLYNEQFF. For the CDR3, the DNA is TGTGCCAGCAGTTTTGGGGACTATCTATACCTTGGATTGTACAATGAGCAGTTCTTC. The chain couples TRBV28 to TRBJ2-1; the match to TRBD2 covers 7 bases. CDR3 length: 19 amino acids. Per the germline V gene, CDR1 is MDHEN and CDR2 is SYDVKM. V gave up 3 bases and J gave up 4 bases; unmatched junction bases: 18.